The 17 T cell receptor beta chains below were found in one sample sequenced in a study of quantifying T cell responses using KT2 cells. Study as a whole: Reverse transcription used primers in the TCR alpha and beta constant regions.

A single-stranded UMI oligo with SP2 sequence was ligated to cDNA 3' ends. An equimolar mix of RC1.1 and RC1.2 primed the beta chain across TRBC1 and TRBC2. TCRdb re-called the UMI-ligation and nested PCR reads with MiXCR, one entry per CDR3 protein. The sample yields 52,000 or so distinct CDR3 sequences, 12% seen once. The material sequenced was PBMCs spiked with cells of the T cell clone KT2. The receptors were gathered from a human donor.

Comments on this clonotype: Since a much larger clone is just one base distant, this may be a read error. This chain connects TRBV20-1 to TRBJ2-7; 12 bases map to TRBD2. J was trimmed by 6 bases and V by 6 bases; bases with no gene match: 9. CDR3 size: 14 residues. The germline CDR1 and CDR2 sequences are DFQATT and SNEGSKA (reference sequence). The CDR3 region is CSAWTSGKSVEQYF. CDR3 sequence (DNA): TGCAGTGCCTGGACTAGCGGGAAGAGTGTCGAGCAGTACTTC.

The rearrangement uses TRBV3-1 and TRBJ2-2, with D hard to call. Germline V CDR1 and CDR2: LGHDT, YNNKEL (reference sequence). V was shortened by 3 bases and J by 6 bases, with 5 bases between the two germline ends. This CDR3 region has 12 residues. The CDR3: CASSQGPGELFF. CDR3 DNA sequence: TGTGCCAGCAGCCAGGGCCCCGGGGAGCTGTTTTTT.

This clonotype has more than one count but fewer than ten. The chain couples TRBV10-3 to TRBJ2-1; TRBD2 matches at 9 bases. V was clipped by 8 bases and J by 5 bases; unmatched bases: 4. The CDR3 consists of 13 residues. CDR1 is ENHRY, CDR2 SYGVKD, per germline. The CDR3 nucleotides are TGTGCCATCGGGGGACTAGCCGACAATGAGCAGTTCTTC. Its protein product is CAIGGLADNEQFF.

This clonotype came up a few times. The V and J genes are TRBV6-1 and TRBJ2-3, with D unclear. CDR1 MNHNS and CDR2 SASEGT come from the germline V gene. V was trimmed by 2 bases and J by 0 bases, leaving 9 bases between them. The CDR3 has 15 residues. CDR3 region: CASSELWQSTDTQYF. In DNA form, the CDR3 reads TGTGCCAGCAGTGAACTGTGGCAGAGCACAGATACGCAGTATTTT.

This clonotype was observed a handful of times. The chain couples TRBV7-8 to TRBJ2-3; TRBD2 aligns across 13 bases. Trimming at V came to 1 base and at J to 4 bases, leaving 11 bases not matched to a gene. The CDR3 contains 19 residues. CDR1 is SGHVS and CDR2 is FQNEAQ in the germline V gene. CDR3 in amino acids: CASSLEGLAGVVVSDTQYF. CDR3 in DNA: TGTGCCAGCAGCTTAGAAGGACTAGCGGGAGTAGTAGTCTCAGATACGCAGTATTTT.

V and J are TRBV6-1 and TRBJ2-1; D uncertain. The CDR3 is 13 residues long. V was pared by 1 base and J by 5 bases, with 6 bases between. Germline V gene data show CDR1 as MNHNS and CDR2 as SASEGT. Here the CDR3 reads CASSEVRNNEQFF. Written as DNA, the CDR3 is TGTGCCAGCAGTGAAGTCCGGAACAATGAGCAGTTCTTC.

The genes are TRBV10-3 and TRBJ2-7; the D gene is possibly TRBD2 (6 bases). Per the germline V gene, CDR1 is ENHRY and CDR2 is SYGVKD. Trimming removed 5 bases from V and 2 bases from J, with 22 bases in between. This CDR3 comprises 17 residues. The CDR3 region has the DNA TGTGCCATCAGTCAAACTAATCCCGGGACTCCTACCTACGAGCAGTACTTC. This codes for CAISQTNPGTPTYEQYF.

The CDR3 DNA follows: TGTGCCAGCAGCGCAGGGTCGGGCGAGCAGTACTTC. Translation: CASSAGSGEQYF. The V and J genes are TRBV7-6 and TRBJ2-7; a weak D match, TRBD1 (5 bases). Trimming took 5 bases from V and 6 from J, leaving 11 bases between them. Germline lookup yields CDR1 SGHVS and CDR2 FNYEAQ. This CDR3 region has 12 residues. Full variable domain (missing parts from reference TRBV7-6 and TRBJ2-7): GAGVSQSPRYKVTKRGQDVALRCDPISGHVSLYWYRQALGQGPEFLTYFNYEAQQDKSGLPNDRFSAERPEGSISTLTIQRTEQRDSAMYRCASSAGSGEQYFGPGTRLTVT.

This clonotype has just a few counts. DNA of the CDR3: TGTGCCAGCAGTCCTCGACAGCGGGTTAATAATGAGCAGTTCTTC. The encoded protein is CASSPRQRVNNEQFF. The chain links TRBV27 to TRBJ2-1, with D perhaps TRBD2 (6 bases). There are 15 residues in the CDR3. Between the trimmed V and J ends, which lost 5 bases and 7 bases, there was a span of 18 bases. Germline-derived CDR1 and CDR2 are MNHEY and SMNVEV (reference sequence).

The CDR3 sequence: CASSPRGLGAFF. As DNA, the CDR3 is TGTGCCAGCAGCCCCAGGGGTCTGGGAGCTTTCTTT. V is TRBV13 and J is TRBJ1-1; TRBD1 is a possible D gene (6 bases). The germline gives CDR1 PRHDT, CDR2 FYEKMQ (reference sequence). The CDR3 consists of 12 residues. The ends were cut back, 5 bases at V and 10 bases at J, with 14 bases in the middle. Variable domain in full (rest from reference TRBV13 and TRBJ1-1): AAGVIQSPRHLIKEKRETATLKCYPIPRHDTVYWYQQGPGQDPQFLISFYEKMQSDKGSIPDRFSAQQFSDYHSELNMSSLELGDSALYFCASSPRGLGAFFGQGTRLTVV.

This clonotype was detected many times. The chain has TRBV12-3 or TRBV12-4 and TRBJ1-1; D not certain. Deletions cut 2 bases from V and 1 base from J, with 8 bases between. The CDR3 totals 14 residues. The CDR3 spells CASSLSDTNTEAFF. In nucleotides, the CDR3 is TGTGCCAGCAGTTTATCCGACACGAACACTGAAGCTTTCTTT.

In its sample, this clonotype was seen many times. The rearrangement links TRBV12-3 or TRBV12-4 to TRBJ2-5; D uncertain. V lost 1 base and J 2 bases, leaving 14 bases between the germline ends. The CDR3 consists of 16 residues. The CDR3 reads CASSLEGRLTQETQYF. The CDR3 coding sequence is TGTGCCAGCAGTTTAGAAGGGCGACTGACGCAAGAGACCCAGTACTTC.

The chain uses TRBV4-2 and TRBJ1-4, with a tentative D call TRBD1 (5 bases). The germline V gene has CDR1 LGHNA and CDR2 YNFKEQ. This CDR3 comprises 15 residues. V was shortened by 0 bases and J by 10 bases, with 15 bases between the two germline ends. The CDR3 region is CASSQDSGWFGKLFF. The DNA for the CDR3 is TGTGCCAGCAGCCAAGATTCAGGGTGGTTTGGAAAACTGTTTTTT.

The chain recombines TRBV7-8 with TRBJ2-4, with D uncertain. V was cut by 5 bases and J by 4 bases, with 18 bases left in between. This CDR3 is 16 amino acids long. Germline lookup yields CDR1 SGHVS and CDR2 FQNEAQ. CDR3 sequence (DNA): TGTGCCAGCAGCGCCGGCCAAGGGCTACCTAAAAACATTCAGTACTTC. Translated, it gives CASSAGQGLPKNIQYF.

This clonotype was seen repeatedly, ten times or more. V and J are TRBV6-2 or TRBV6-3 and TRBJ1-1; TRBD1 matches 8 bases. Trimming took 7 bases from V and 0 from J; bases not matched to a gene: 4. This CDR3 region has 14 residues. CDR1 and CDR2 (germline): MNHEY, SVGEGT. The CDR3 spells CASKQGDVNTEAFF. In DNA form, the CDR3 reads TGTGCCAGCAAACAGGGGGACGTGAACACTGAAGCTTTCTTT.

The CDR3 DNA reads TGTGCCAGCAGCTACGCTAGCGGGGGGGCCCCTGAGCAGTTCTTC. Protein product: CASSYASGGAPEQFF. The rearrangement joins TRBV11-2 to TRBJ2-1; TRBD2 matches 12 bases. The CDR3 has 15 amino acids. CDR1 is SGHAT, CDR2 FQNNGV, per germline. Unmatched junction bases numbered 7, after V lost 4 bases and J lost 9 bases.

The table lists this clonotype with a few counts. The chain joins TRBV5-5 to TRBJ1-5; 7 bases agree with TRBD1. The V and J ends lost 2 bases and 5 bases, in that order; junction bases with no gene match: 4. The germline gives CDR1 SGHKS, CDR2 YYEKEE (reference sequence). CDR3 size: 14 residues. CDR3 DNA: TGTGCCAGCAGCTTTCAGGGGGGCCATCAGCCCCAGCATTTT. Amino acid sequence: CASSFQGGHQPQHF.